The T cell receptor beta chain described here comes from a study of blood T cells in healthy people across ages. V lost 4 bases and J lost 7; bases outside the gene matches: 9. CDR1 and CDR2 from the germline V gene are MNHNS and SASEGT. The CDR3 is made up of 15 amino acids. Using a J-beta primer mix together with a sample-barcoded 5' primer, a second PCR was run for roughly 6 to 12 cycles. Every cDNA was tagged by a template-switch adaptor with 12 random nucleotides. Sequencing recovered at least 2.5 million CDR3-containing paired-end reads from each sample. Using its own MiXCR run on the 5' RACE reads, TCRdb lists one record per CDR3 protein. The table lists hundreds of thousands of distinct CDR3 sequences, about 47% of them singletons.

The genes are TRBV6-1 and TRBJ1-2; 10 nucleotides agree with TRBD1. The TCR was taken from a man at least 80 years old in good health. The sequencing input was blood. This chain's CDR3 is CASSADRGQRGGYTF. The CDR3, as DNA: TGTGCCAGCAGTGCCGACAGGGGGCAGAGGGGTGGCTACACCTTC.